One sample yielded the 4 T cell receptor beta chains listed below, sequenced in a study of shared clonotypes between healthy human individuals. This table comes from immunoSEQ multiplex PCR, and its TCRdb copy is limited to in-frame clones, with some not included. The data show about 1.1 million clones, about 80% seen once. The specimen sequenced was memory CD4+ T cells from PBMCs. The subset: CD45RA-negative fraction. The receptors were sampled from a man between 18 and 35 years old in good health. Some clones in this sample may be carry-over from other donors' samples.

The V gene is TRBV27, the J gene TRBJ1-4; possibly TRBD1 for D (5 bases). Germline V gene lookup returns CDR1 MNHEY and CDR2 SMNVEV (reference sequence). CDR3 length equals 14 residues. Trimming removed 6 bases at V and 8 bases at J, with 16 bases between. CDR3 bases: TGTGCCAGCAGGCTGGAGACGGGACGAGAAAAACTGTTTTTT. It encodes CASRLETGREKLFF.

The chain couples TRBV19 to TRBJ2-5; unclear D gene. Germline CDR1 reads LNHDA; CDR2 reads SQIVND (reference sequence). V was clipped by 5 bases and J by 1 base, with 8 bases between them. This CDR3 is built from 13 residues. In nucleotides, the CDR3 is TGTGCCAGTAGTTTCGGACCCCAAGAGACCCAGTACTTC. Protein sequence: CASSFGPQETQYF.

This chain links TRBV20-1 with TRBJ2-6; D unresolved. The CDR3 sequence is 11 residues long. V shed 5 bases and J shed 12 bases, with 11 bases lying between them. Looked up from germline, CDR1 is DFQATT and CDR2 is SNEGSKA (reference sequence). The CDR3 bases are TGCAGTGCTCATTCCCGACGCGTCCTGACTTTC. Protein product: CSAHSRRVLTF.

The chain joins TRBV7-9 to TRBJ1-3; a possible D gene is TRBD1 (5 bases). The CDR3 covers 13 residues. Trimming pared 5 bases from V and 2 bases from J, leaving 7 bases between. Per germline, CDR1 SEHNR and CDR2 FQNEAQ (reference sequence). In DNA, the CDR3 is TGTGCCAGCAGCGGGGGACCTGGAAACACCATATATTTT. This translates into CASSGGPGNTIYF.